This T cell receptor beta chain was sequenced during a study of T cell changes during pregnancy in multiple sclerosis. Sequencing was performed with immunoSEQ multiplex PCR; in TCRdb, only in-frame clones are kept and a portion is missing. Of 80,000 to 100,000 clones in the sample, almost 95% are singletons; the top ten hold about 3%. This material consisted of peripheral blood, taken in the first trimester of pregnancy. The sequence was collected from a female donor with multiple sclerosis, enrolled in a pregnancy study.

The CDR3 DNA reads as TGTGCCAGCAGCCAGACACAGTCCTCTGGAAACACCATATATTTT. Its protein product is CASSQTQSSGNTIYF. V gene TRBV4-2 combines with J gene TRBJ1-3; D unclear. The germline V and J ends were trimmed by 3 bases and 0 bases, with 9 bases remaining between them. CDR3 size: 15 residues. The germline V gene has CDR1 LGHNA and CDR2 YNFKEQ.